This T cell receptor (beta chain) was captured in a study of OX40 agonist ivuxolimab in advanced cancers. This clone appeared a single time. Assay: immunoSEQ multiplex PCR; the TCRdb copy retains only in-frame clones and omits some. Found here are roughly 11,000 clones, approximately 72% of them singletons; the top ten hold about 30%. Germline V gene lookup returns CDR1 SGHNT and CDR2 YYREEE (reference sequence). Trimming shortened V by 0 bases and J by 0 bases, and 8 bases separated the two germline ends. The CDR3 totals 15 residues. The specimen comprised CD4+ or CD8+ T cells sorted from blood, sampled in a trial of the OX40 agonist ivuxolimab. The receptor comes from an adult with an advanced solid tumor such as melanoma, head and neck, liver or kidney cancer. This sequence joins TRBV5-4 and TRBJ2-3; D call uncertain. The CDR3 sequence: CASSLVWDSTDTQYF. DNA for the CDR3: TGTGCCAGCAGCTTGGTCTGGGATAGCACAGATACGCAGTATTTT.